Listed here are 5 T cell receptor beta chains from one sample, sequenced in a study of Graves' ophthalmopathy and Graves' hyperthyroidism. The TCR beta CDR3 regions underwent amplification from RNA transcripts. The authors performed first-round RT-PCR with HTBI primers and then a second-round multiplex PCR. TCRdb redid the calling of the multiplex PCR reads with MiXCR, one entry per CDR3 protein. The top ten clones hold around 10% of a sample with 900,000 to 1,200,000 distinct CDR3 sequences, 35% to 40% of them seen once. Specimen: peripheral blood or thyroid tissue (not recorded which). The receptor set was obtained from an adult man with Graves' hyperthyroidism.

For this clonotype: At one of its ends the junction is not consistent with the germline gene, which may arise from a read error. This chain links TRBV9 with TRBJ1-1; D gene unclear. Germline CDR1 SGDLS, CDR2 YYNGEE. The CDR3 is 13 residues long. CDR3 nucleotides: TGTGCCAGCAGTCCTACGGGGAACACTGAAGCTCTCTTT. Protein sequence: CASSPTGNTEALF. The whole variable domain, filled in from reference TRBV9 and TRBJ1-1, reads DSGVTQTPKHLITATGQRVTLRCSPRSGDLSVYWYQQSLDQGLQFLIQYYNGEERAKGNILERFSAQQFPDLHSELNLSSLELGDSALYFCASSPTGNTEALFGQGTRLTVV.

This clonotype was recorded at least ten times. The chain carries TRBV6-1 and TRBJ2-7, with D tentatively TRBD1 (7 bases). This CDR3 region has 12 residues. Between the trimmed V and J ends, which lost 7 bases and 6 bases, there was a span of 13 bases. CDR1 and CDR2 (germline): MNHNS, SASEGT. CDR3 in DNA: TGTGCCAGCACGCGGGACAGAGGCGAGCAGTACTTC. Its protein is CASTRDRGEQYF.

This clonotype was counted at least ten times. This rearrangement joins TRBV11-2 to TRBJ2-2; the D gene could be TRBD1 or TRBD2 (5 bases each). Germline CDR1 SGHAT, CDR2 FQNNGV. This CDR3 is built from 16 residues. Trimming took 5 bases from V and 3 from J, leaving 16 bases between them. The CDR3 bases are TGTGCCAGCAGCGAGGGGACGGAGTTACACACCGGGGAGCTGTTTTTT. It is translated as CASSEGTELHTGELFF.

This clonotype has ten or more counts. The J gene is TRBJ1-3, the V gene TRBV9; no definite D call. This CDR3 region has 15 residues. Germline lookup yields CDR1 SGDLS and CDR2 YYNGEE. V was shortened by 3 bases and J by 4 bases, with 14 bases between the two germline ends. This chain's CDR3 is CASSATLAPGNTIYF. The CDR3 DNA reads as TGTGCCAGCAGCGCGACCCTCGCTCCCGGAAACACCATATATTTT. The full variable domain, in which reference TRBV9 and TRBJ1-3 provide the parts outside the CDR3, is DSGVTQTPKHLITATGQRVTLRCSPRSGDLSVYWYQQSLDQGLQFLIQYYNGEERAKGNILERFSAQQFPDLHSELNLSSLELGDSALYFCASSATLAPGNTIYFGEGSWLTVV.

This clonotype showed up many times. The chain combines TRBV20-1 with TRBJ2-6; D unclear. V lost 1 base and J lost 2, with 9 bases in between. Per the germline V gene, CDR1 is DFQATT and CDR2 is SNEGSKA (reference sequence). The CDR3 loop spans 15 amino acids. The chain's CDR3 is CSARVRGTGANVLTF. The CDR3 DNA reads TGCAGTGCTAGAGTGCGTGGGACTGGGGCCAACGTCCTGACTTTC.